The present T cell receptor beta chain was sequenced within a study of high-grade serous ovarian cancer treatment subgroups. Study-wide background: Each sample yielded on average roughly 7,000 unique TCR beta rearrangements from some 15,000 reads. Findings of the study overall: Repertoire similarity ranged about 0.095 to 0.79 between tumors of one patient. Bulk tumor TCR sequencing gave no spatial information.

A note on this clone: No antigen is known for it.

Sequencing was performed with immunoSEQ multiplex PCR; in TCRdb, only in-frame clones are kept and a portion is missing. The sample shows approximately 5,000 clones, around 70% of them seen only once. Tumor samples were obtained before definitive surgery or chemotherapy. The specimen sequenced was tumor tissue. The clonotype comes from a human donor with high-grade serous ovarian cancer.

CDR3 amino acids: CASSPQGAASPLHF. DNA of the CDR3: TGTGCCAGCAGTCCTCAGGGGGCGGCTTCACCCCTCCACTTT. The chain is built from TRBV27 and TRBJ1-6; 8 nucleotides line up with TRBD1. Looked up from germline, CDR1 is MNHEY and CDR2 is SMNVEV (reference sequence). The V segment lost 5 bases and the J segment 9 bases; nucleotides outside the gene matches: 6. The CDR3 length is 14 residues.